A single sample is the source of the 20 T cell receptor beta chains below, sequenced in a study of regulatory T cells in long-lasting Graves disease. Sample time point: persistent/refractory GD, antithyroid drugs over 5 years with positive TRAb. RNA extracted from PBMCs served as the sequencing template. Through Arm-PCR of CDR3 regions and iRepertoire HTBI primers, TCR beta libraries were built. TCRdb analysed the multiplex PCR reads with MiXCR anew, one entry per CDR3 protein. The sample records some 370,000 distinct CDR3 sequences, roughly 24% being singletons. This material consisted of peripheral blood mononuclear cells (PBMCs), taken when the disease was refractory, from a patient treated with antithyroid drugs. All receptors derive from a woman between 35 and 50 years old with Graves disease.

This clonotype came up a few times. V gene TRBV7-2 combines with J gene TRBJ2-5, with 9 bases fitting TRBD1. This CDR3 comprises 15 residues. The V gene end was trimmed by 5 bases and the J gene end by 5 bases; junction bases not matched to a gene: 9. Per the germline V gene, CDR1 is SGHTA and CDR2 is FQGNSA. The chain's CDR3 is CASSPTGGYSETQYF. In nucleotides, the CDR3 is TGTGCCAGCAGCCCGACAGGGGGGTATTCGGAGACCCAGTACTTC.

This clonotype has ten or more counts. In nucleotides, the CDR3 is TGTGCCAGCAGCCAAGTGGGGAACGAGCAGTACTTC. It codes for CASSQVGNEQYF. The chain uses TRBV3-1 and TRBJ2-7, with no clear D. Germline V gene sequence: CDR1 LGHDT, CDR2 YNNKEL (reference sequence). This CDR3 comprises 12 residues. V dropped 1 base and J dropped 5 bases, with 6 bases sitting between them.

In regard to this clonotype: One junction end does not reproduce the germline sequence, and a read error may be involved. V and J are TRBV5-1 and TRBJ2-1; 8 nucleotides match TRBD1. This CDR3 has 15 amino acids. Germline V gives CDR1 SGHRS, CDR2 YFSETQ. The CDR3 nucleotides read TGCGCCAGCAGCTTAGACGGACAGGGATACAATGAGCAGTCCTTC. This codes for CASSLDGQGYNEQSF.

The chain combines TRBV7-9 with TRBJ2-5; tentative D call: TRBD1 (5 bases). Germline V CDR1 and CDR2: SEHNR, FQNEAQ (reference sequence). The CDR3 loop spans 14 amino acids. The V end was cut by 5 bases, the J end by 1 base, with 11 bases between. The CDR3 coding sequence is TGTGCCAGCAGCCCCGAGACAGCCCAAGAGACCCAGTACTTC. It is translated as CASSPETAQETQYF.

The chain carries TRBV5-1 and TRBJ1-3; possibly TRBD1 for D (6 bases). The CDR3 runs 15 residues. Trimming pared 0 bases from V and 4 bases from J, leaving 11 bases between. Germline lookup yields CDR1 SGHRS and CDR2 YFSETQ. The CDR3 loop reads CASSLDSGVGNTIYF. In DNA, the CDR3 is TGCGCCAGCAGCTTGGACTCAGGGGTCGGAAACACCATATATTTT.

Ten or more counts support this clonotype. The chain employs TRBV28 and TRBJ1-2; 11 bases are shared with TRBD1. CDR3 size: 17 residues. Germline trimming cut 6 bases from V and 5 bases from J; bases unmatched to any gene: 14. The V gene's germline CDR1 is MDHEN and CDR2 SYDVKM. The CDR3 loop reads CASSPASGQGGSYGYTF. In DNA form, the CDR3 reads TGTGCCAGCAGCCCCGCTTCGGGACAGGGGGGTTCTTATGGCTACACCTTC.

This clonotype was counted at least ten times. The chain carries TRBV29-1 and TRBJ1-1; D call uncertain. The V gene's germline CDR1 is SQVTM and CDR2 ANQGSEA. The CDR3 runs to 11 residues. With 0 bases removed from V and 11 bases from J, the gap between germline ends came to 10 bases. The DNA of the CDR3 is TGCAGCGTTGAAGACCAACGGCGGGCTTTCTTT. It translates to CSVEDQRRAFF.

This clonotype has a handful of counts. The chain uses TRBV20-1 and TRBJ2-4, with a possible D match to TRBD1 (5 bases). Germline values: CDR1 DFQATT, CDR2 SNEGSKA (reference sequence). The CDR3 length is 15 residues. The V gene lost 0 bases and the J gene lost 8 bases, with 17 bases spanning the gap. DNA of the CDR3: TGCAGTGCTAGAGATAATTGGAAGGCCAGGGACATTCAGTACTTC. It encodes CSARDNWKARDIQYF.

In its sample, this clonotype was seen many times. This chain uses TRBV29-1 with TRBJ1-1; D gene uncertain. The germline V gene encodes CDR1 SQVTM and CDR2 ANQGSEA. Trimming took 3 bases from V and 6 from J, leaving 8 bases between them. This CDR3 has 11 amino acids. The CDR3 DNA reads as TGCAGCGTTGACCGGGGAGCTGAAGCTTTCTTT. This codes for CSVDRGAEAFF. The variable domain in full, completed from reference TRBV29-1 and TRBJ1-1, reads SAVISQKPSRDICQRGTSLTIQCQVDSQVTMMFWYRQQPGQSLTLIATANQGSEATYESGFVIDKFPISRPNLTFSTLTVSNMSPEDSSIYLCSVDRGAEAFFGQGTRLTVV.

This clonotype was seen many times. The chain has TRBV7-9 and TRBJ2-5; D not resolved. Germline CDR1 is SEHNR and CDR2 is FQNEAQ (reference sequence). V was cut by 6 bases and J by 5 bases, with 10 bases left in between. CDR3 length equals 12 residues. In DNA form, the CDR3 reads TGTGCCAGCAGTCTAGACGGGGAGACCCAGTACTTC. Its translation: CASSLDGETQYF.

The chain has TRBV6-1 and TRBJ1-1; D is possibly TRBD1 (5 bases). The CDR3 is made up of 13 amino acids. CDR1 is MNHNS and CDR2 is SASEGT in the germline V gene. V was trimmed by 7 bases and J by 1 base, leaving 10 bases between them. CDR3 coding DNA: TGTGCCAGCACGGGGCAGTGGAACACTGAAGCTTTCTTT. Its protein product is CASTGQWNTEAFF.

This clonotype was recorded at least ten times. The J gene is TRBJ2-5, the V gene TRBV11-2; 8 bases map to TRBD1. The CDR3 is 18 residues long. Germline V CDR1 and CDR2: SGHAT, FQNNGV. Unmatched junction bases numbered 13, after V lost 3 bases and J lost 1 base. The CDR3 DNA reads TGTGCCAGCAGCTTGACCTTCCAGGGGGCGCGGGTCCAAGAGACCCAGTACTTC. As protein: CASSLTFQGARVQETQYF. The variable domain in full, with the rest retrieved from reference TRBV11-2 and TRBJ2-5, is EAGVAQSPRYKIIEKRQSVAFWCNPISGHATLYWYQQILGQGPKLLIQFQNNGVVDDSQLPKDRFSAERLKGVDSTLKIQPAKLEDSAVYLCASSLTFQGARVQETQYFGPGTRLLVL.

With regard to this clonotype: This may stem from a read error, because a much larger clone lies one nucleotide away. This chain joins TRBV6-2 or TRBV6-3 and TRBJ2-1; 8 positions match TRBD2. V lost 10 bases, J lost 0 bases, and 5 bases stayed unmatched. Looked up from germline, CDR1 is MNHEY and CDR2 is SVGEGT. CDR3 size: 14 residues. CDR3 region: CANTSGSSYNEQFF. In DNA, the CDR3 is TGTGCCAATACGAGCGGGAGCTCCTACAATGAGCAGTTCTTC.

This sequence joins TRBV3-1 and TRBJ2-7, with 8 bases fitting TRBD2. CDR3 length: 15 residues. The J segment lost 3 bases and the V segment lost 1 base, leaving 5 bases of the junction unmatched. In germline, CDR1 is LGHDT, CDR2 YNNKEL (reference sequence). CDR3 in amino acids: CASSQGVAGRYEQYF. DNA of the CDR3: TGTGCCAGCAGCCAAGGGGTAGCGGGACGCTACGAGCAGTACTTC.

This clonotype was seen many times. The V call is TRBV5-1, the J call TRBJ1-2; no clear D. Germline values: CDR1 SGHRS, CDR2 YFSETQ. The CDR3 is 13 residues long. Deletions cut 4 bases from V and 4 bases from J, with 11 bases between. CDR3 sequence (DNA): TGCGCCAGCAGCGTGGACTTGACCTATGGCTACACCTTC. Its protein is CASSVDLTYGYTF.

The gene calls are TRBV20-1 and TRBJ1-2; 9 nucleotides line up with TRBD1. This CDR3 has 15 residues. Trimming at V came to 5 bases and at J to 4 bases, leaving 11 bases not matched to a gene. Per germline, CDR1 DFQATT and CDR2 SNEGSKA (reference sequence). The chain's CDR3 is CSAQSQGALGYGYTF. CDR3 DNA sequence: TGCAGTGCTCAATCACAGGGGGCGCTTGGCTATGGCTACACCTTC.

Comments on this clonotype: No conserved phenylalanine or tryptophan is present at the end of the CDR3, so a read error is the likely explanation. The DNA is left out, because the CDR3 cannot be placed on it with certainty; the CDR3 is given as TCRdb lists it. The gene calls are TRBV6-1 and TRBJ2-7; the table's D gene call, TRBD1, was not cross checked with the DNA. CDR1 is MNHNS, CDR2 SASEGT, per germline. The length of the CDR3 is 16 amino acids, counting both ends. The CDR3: CASTKNRDRVPYEQHS.

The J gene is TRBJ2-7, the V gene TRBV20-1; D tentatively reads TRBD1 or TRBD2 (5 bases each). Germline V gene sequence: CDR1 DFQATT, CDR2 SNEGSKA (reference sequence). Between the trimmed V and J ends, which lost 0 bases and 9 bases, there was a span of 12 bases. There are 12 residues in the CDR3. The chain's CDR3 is CSARDRGWGQYF. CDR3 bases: TGCAGTGCTAGAGATCGGGGCTGGGGGCAGTACTTC.

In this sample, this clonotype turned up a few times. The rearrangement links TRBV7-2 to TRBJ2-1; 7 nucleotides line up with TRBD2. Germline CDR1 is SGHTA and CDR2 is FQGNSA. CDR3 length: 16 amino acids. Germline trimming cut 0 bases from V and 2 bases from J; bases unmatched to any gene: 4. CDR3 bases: TGTGCCAGCAGCTTAGCGCCAGCGGGGACCTACAATGAGCAGTTCTTC. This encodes CASSLAPAGTYNEQFF.

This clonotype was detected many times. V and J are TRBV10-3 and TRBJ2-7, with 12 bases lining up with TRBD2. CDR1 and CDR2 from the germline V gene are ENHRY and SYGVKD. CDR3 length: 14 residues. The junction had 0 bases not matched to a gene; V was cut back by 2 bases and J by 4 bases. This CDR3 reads CAISEGLAGYEQYF. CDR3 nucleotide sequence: TGTGCCATCAGTGAGGGACTAGCGGGATACGAGCAGTACTTC.